Following are 2 T cell receptor beta chains from one sample sequenced in a study of blood T cell repertoires in COVID-19. TCRdb's table, derived via immunoSEQ multiplex PCR, lists solely in-frame clones and lacks some. The sample holds about 78,000 clones; approximately 88% are singletons and the top ten take around 5.1%. The sequencing sample was made of peripheral blood. These receptor sequences come from an elderly woman with active or convalescent COVID-19.

The CDR3 DNA is TGTGCCAGCAGCCCCTTACTAGCGGGGTCCTACGAGCAGTACTTC. Translated, it gives CASSPLLAGSYEQYF. The chain is built from TRBV3-1 (or the pseudogene TRBV3-2) and TRBJ2-7, with 10 bases that match TRBD2. The CDR3 totals 15 residues. J gave up 1 base and V 4 bases, and 4 bases lay outside the gene matches. Looked up from germline, CDR1 is LGHDT and CDR2 is YNNKEL (reference sequence).

This clone was counted only a few times. The chain joins TRBV4-2 to TRBJ2-7; D unclear. The CDR3 extends over 17 amino acids. Germline assignment: CDR1 LGHNA and CDR2 YNFKEQ. V lost 0 bases and J lost 5, with 20 bases in between. CDR3: CASSQEDTRVGRHEQYF. The CDR3 DNA is TGTGCCAGCAGCCAAGAAGACACGCGAGTGGGTAGGCACGAGCAGTACTTC.